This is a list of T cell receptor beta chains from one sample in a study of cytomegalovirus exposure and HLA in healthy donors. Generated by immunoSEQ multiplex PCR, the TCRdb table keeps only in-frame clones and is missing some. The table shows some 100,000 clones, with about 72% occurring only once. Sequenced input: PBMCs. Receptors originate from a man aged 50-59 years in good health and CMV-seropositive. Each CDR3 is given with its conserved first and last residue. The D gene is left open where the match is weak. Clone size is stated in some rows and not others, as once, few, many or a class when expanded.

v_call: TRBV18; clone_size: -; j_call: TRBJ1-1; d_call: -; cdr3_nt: TGTGCCAGCTCACCCTATAAGACAGTGAACACTGAAGCTTTCTTT; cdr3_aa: CASSPYKTVNTEAFF
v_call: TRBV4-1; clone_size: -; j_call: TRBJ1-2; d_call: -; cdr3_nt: TGCGCCAGCAGCCAAGAACGCGGGCACAGCTATGGCTACACCTTC; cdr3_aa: CASSQERGHSYGYTF
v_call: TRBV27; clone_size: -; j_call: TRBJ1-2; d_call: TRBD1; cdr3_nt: TGTGCCAGCAGTTCGGGACAGGGGGCATTTGGCTACACCTTC; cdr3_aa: CASSSGQGAFGYTF
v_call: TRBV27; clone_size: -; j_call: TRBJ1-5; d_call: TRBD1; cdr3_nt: TGTGCCAGCAGTCTACCGGGACAGGGGGCAAGACAGCCCCAGCATTTT; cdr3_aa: CASSLPGQGARQPQHF
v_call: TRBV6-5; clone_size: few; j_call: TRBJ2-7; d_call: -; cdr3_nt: TGTGCCAGCAGTTACCCGGGGGAGGAGTACTTC; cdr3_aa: CASSYPGEEYF
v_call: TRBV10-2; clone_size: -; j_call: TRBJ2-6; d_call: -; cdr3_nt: TGCGCCAGCAGTGAGCGAGAAGCTGGGGCCAACGTCCTGACTTTC; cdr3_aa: CASSEREAGANVLTF
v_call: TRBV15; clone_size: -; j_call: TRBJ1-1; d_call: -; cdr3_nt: TGTGCCACCAGCAGAGCGAGGGGGTACACTGAAGCTTTCTTT; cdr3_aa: CATSRARGYTEAFF
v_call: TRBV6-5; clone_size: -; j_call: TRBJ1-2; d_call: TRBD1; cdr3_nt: TGTGCCAGCAGTTACTTCTATTCAGGGGGTAGCGGCTACACCTTC; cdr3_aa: CASSYFYSGGSGYTF
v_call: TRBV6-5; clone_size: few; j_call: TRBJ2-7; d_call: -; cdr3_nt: TGTGCCAGCAGTTACGGGGCTGGAGAGCAGTACTTC; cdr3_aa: CASSYGAGEQYF
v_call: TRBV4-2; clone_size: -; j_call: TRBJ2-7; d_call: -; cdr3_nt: TGTGCCAGCAGCCAAGATATCGCCTACGAGCAGTACTTC; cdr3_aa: CASSQDIAYEQYF
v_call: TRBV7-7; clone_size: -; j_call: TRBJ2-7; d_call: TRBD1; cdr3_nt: TGTGCCAGCAGCTTAGCAGGGGGCGGATTATACGAGCAGTACTTC; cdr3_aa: CASSLAGGGLYEQYF
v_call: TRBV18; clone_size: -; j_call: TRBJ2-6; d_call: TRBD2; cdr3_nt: TGTGCCAGCTCACCGGGACTAGCGGGAACCGGGGCCAACGTCCTGACTTTC; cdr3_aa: CASSPGLAGTGANVLTF
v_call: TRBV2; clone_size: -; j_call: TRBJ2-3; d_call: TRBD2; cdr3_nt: TGTGCCAGCAGTTACCTAGCGGGGGAGGATACGCAGTATTTT; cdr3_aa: CASSYLAGEDTQYF
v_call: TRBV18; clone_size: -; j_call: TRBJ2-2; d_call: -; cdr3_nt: TGTGCCAGCTCACCATCCTTCCCCGGGGAGCTGTTTTTT; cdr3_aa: CASSPSFPGELFF
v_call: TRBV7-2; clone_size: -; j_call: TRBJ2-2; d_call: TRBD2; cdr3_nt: TGTGCCAGCAGGAAATCGGGCCTAGCGGGGGGTACCGGGGAGCTGTTTTTT; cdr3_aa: CASRKSGLAGGTGELFF
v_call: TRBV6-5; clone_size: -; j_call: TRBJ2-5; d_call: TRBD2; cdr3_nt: TGTGCCAGCAGTTACAGCGGGAGGGCCGGAGAGACCCAGTACTTC; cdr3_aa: CASSYSGRAGETQYF
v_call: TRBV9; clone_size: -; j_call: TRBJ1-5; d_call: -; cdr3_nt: TGTGCCAGCAGCGCCTCGGGGGGCCAACAGCCCCAGCATTTT; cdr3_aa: CASSASGGQQPQHF
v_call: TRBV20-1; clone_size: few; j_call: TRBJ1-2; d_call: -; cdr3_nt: TGCAGTGCTAGAAGGGAGAGGAATCACACCTTC; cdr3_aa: CSARRERNHTF
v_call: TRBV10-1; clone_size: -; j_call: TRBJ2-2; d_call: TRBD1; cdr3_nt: TGCGCCAGCAGTGATTACCGGGACAGCTACACCGGGGAGCTGTTTTTT; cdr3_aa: CASSDYRDSYTGELFF
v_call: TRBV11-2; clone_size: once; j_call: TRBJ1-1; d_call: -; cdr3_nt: TGTGCCAGCAGCTTATTCTACGGGAACACTGAAGCTTTCTTT; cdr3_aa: CASSLFYGNTEAFF
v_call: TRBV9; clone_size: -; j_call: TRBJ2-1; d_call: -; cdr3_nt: TGTGCCAGCAGCCTAGTGGGTCTAGACGGCAATGAGCAGTTCTTC; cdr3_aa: CASSLVGLDGNEQFF
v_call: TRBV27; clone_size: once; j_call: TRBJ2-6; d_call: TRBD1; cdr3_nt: TGTGCCAGCAGTTTAGGGACAGGGGGCTCTGGGGCCAACGTCCTGACTTTC; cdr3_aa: CASSLGTGGSGANVLTF